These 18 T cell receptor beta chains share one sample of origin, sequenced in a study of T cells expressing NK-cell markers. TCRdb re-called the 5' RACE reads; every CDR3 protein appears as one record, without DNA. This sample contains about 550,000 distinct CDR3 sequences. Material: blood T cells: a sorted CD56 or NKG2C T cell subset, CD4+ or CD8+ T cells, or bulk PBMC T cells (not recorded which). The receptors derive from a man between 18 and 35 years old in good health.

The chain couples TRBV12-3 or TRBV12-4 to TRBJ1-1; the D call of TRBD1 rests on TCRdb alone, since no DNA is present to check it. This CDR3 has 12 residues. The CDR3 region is CASSNRASEAFF.

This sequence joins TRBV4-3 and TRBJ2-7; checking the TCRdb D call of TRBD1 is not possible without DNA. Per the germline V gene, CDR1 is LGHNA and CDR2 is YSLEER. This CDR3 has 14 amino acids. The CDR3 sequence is CASSLDRMTYEQYF.

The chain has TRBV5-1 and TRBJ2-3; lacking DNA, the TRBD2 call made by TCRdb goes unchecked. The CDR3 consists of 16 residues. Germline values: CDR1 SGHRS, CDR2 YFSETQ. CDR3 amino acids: CASRLTSGRMLDTQYF.

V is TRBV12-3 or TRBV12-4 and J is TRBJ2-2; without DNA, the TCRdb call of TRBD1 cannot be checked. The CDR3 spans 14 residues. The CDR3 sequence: CASRDRGYTGELFF.

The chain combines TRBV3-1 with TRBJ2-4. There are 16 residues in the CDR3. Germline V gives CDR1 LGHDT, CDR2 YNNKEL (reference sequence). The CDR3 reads CASSHRLGLAKNIQYF.

The CDR3 spells CSVGTGGGTEAFF. The V call is TRBV29-1, the J call TRBJ1-1; TCRdb selects TRBD1, and the lack of DNA leaves this call unchecked. Per the germline V gene, CDR1 is SQVTM and CDR2 is ANQGSEA. This CDR3 is 13 amino acids long. Supplemented by reference TRBV29-1 and TRBJ1-1, the full variable domain reads SAVISQKPSRDICQRGTSLTIQCQVDSQVTMMFWYRQQPGQSLTLIATANQGSEATYESGFVIDKFPISRPNLTFSTLTVSNMSPEDSSIYLCSVGTGGGTEAFFGQGTRLTVV.

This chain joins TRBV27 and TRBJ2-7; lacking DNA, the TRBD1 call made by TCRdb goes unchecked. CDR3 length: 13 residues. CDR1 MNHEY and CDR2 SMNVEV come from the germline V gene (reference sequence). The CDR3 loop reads CASSRTDSYEQYF.

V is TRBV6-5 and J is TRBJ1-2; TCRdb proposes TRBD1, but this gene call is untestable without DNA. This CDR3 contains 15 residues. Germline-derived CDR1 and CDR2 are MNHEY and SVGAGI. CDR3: CASSPTDRGNYGYTF.

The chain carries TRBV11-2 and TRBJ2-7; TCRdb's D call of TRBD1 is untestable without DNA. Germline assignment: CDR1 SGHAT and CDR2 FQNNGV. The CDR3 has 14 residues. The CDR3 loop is CASSLTSGVREQYF.

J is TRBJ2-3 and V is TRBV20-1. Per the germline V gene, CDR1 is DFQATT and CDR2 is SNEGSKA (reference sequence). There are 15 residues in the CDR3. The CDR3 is CSASWHFLNTDTQYF.

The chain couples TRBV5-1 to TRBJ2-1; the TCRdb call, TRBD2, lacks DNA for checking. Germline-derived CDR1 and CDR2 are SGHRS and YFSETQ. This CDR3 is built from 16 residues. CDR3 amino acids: CASSSSGRMGANEQFF.

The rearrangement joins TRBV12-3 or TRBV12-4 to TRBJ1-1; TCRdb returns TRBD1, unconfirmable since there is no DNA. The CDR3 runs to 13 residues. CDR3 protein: CASRPQDWSEAFF.

The CDR3 here is CASSDLLHEQFF. This chain links TRBV9 with TRBJ2-1. Germline V gene lookup returns CDR1 SGDLS and CDR2 YYNGEE. This CDR3 has 12 residues.

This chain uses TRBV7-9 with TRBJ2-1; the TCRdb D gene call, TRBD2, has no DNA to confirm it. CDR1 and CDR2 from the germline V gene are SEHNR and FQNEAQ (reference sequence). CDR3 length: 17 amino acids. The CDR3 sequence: CASSLVLAGVVNDEQFF.

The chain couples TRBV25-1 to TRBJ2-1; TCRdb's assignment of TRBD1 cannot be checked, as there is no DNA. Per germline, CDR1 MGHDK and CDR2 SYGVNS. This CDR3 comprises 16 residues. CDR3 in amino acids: CASSKMGTGGFGEQFF.

CDR3 sequence reads: CASSPVTSWSYEQYF. The rearrangement joins TRBV27 to TRBJ2-7; as DNA is missing, the TRBD2 call by TCRdb cannot be tested. Per the germline V gene, CDR1 is MNHEY and CDR2 is SMNVEV (reference sequence). The CDR3 extends over 15 amino acids.

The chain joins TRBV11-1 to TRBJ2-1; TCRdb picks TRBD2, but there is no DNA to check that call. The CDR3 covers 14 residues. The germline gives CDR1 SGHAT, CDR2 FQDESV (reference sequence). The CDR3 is CASSSRDSRGEQFF.

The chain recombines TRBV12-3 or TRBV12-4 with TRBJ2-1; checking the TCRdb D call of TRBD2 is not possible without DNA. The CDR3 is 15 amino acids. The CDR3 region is CASSLGLAGGNEQFF.